This is a list of T cell receptor beta chains from one sample in a study of beta chain features in type 1 diabetes. TCRdb's copy holds only in-frame clones and misses some; the assay was immunoSEQ multiplex PCR. The table lists more than 150,000 clones, 11% of them singletons. The sample was central memory CD4+ T cells from blood. These receptor sequences come from a man aged 18 to 30 in good health. Each CDR3 is given with its conserved first and last residue. D genes are given only for firm matches. Only part of the rows carry a size: once, few, many, or a class if the clone is expanded.

clone_size j_call v_call d_call cdr3_nt cdr3_aa
few TRBJ2-7 TRBV5-1 TRBD2 TGCGCCAGCAGCTCCAAGCCGGGACTAGCGAGCTCCTACGAGCAGTACTTC CASSSKPGLASSYEQYF
few TRBJ1-5 TRBV29-1 TRBD1 TGCAGCGTTCAACAGGGGCATGATCAGCCCCAGCATTTT CSVQQGHDQPQHF
. TRBJ2-7 TRBV2 TRBD1 TGTGCCAGCAGGGGACAGGGTGGCTCCTACGAGCAGTACTTC CASRGQGGSYEQYF
many TRBJ1-2 TRBV7-9 . TGTGCCAGCAGCGATCAGGGGAACGCTAACTATGGCTACACCTTC CASSDQGNANYGYTF
. TRBJ2-1 TRBV7-7 TRBD1 TGTGCTAGCAGCCGAGGGACAGGGGTCTACAATGAGCAGTTCTTC CASSRGTGVYNEQFF
few TRBJ2-7 TRBV9 . TGTGCCAGCAGACCCTACGAGCAGTACTTC CASRPYEQYF
. TRBJ2-1 TRBV4-2 TRBD2 TGTGCCAGCAGCCAAGCGGGTGGACTAGCGGACTACAATGAGCAGTTCTTC CASSQAGGLADYNEQFF
few TRBJ2-7 TRBV4-1 TRBD2 TGCGCCAGCAGCCGCCCCCTAGCGGGAGCCGCCTACGAGCAGTACTTC CASSRPLAGAAYEQYF
few TRBJ2-7 TRBV7-9 . TGTGCCAGCAGCTCAACCAGGGGTAGGTTCTACGAGCAGTACTTC CASSSTRGRFYEQYF
few TRBJ2-7 TRBV18 TRBD1 TGTGCCAGCTCACCCGGGGCGGACAGGGGACCGTACTTC CASSPGADRGPYF
few TRBJ2-1 TRBV4-3 . TGCGCCAGCAGCCAAGATGGCTGGGCCGGTGAGCAGTTCTTC CASSQDGWAGEQFF
. TRBJ1-3 TRBV6-6 TRBD1 TGTGCCAGCAGTTATGGGGGACAGAGTGGAAACACCATATATTTT CASSYGGQSGNTIYF
few TRBJ2-4 TRBV4-1 . TGCGCCAGCAGCCTTACGTCTACTCCAGCCAAAAACATTCAGTACTTC CASSLTSTPAKNIQYF
few TRBJ2-5 TRBV5-1 TRBD1 TGCGCCAGCAGCTCGGGGACAGGAGTCGAGACCCAGTACTTC CASSSGTGVETQYF
. TRBJ1-2 TRBV25-1 . TGTGCCAGCAGTGAACCCGGACGGACCTATGGCTACACCTTC CASSEPGRTYGYTF
. TRBJ1-2 TRBV27 . TGTGCCAGCAGCTCCTCCCGTTCAGGGGTCTATGGCTACACCTTC CASSSSRSGVYGYTF